This T cell receptor (beta chain) was identified in a study of CD8+ T cells in alopecia areata. Overall study results and limits: Affected scalp, especially in alopecia totalis/universalis, had a higher clonality than normal scalp did.

Extracted from the samples, RNA was reverse transcribed into cDNA to serve as the sequencing template. Clones were read by immunoSEQ multiplex PCR, and TCRdb kept only the in-frame ones, dropping some. The sample consists of around 120,000 clones, about 61% of them appearing once. Of note for this clone: Its antigen remains unidentified.

CD4+ and CD8+ T cells were sorted from PBMCs. V was trimmed by 10 bases and J by 7 bases, leaving 22 bases between them. CDR3 size: 15 residues. The germline gives CDR1 MGHDK, CDR2 SYGVNS. The sequence was collected from a human donor in good health. The sample comprised CD4+ T cells sorted from blood. The rearrangement joins TRBV25-1 to TRBJ2-2; D perhaps matches TRBD2 (7 bases). In DNA, the CDR3 is TGTGCCACCAGAGCCGGGGGGCAGGTTCACGGGGAGCTGTTTTTT. It codes for CATRAGGQVHGELFF.